This TCR beta chain appears in the sequencing data of a study of memory CD8 T cells in hepatitis C reinfection. Study context: Peak reinfection sampling occurred 3 to 8 weeks after detected reinfection.

Per the germline V gene, CDR1 is MNHEY and CDR2 is SVGAGI. V dropped 5 bases and J dropped 0 bases, with 10 bases sitting between them. This CDR3 spans 14 amino acids. Regarding time point: peak reinfection, 3 to 8 weeks after reinfection detection. Sorted cells were sequenced directly ex vivo without any in vitro expansion. Donors were people who inject drugs in the Montreal HEPCO cohort. At all three reinfection time points, viable CD3+ CD8+ CD45RO- cells from a couple of donors served as controls. Here immunoSEQ multiplex PCR was the method, and the copy in TCRdb shows in-frame clones only, minus some. The data contain around 47,000 clones, over 75% of them seen just once; the ten biggest clones take up around 1.2%.

The specimen was naive CD8+ T cells sorted from blood. The TCR comes from a man younger than 30 with hepatitis C virus infection. The chain employs TRBV6-5 and TRBJ1-1; no definite D call. The DNA of the CDR3 is TGTGCCAGCAGTCCCGAGATACTGAACACTGAAGCTTTCTTT. Amino acids: CASSPEILNTEAFF.